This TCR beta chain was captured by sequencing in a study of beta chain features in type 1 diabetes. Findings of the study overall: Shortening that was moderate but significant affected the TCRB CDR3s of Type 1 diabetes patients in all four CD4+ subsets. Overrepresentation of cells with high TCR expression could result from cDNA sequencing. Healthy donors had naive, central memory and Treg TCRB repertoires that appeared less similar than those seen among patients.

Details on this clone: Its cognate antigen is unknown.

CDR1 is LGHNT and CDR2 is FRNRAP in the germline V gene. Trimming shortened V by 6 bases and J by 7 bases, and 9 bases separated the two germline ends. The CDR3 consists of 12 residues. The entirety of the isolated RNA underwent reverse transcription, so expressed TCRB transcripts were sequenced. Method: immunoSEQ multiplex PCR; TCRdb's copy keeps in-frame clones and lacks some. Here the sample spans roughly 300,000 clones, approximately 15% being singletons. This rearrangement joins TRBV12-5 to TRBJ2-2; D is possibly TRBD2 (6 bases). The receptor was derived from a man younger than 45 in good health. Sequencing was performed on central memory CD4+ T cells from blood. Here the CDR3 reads CASGRERGELFF. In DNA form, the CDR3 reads TGTGCTAGTGGGCGGGAACGCGGGGAGCTGTTTTTT.